The subject of this entry is one TCR beta chain. No antigen is known for it. Per germline, CDR1 ENHRY and CDR2 SYGVKD. The J segment lost 9 bases and the V segment lost 5 bases, leaving 12 bases of the junction unmatched. CDR3 length: 14 amino acids. This entry is derived from a study of T cells in Graves' hyperthyroidism and ophthalmopathy. Regarding the study as a whole: Blood also carried most thyroid clonotypes expanded above 0.001.

Amplification of TCR beta CDR3 regions was performed using RNA transcripts as template. In the first-round RT-PCR of the TCR CDR3, the HTBI primer set was used. MiXCR, run by TCRdb on the multiplex PCR reads, gives a single entry per CDR3 protein. The data show around 720,000 distinct CDR3 sequences, about 35% seen once. Patients aged 18 to 65 had newly diagnosed hyperthyroidism lasting under 2 months. The specimen was blood. V and J are TRBV10-3 and TRBJ2-5; 7 positions agree with TRBD1. The sequence was collected from a woman in her thirties or forties with Graves' hyperthyroidism. The CDR3 DNA reads TGTGCCATCAGTCAGGACAGGAACAATCAGCCCCAGTACTTC. Translated: CAISQDRNNQPQYF.